The 14 T cell receptor beta chains given below trace back to one sample, sequenced in a study of cytomegalovirus exposure and HLA in healthy donors. PCR amplification relied on 60 Vbeta primers (plus 13 Jbeta primers). Assay used: immunoSEQ multiplex PCR; TCRdb lists only in-frame clones, some missing. The data show under 150,000 clones, approximately 78% seen once. Source material: PBMCs. The receptors were sampled from a woman aged 45-65 years in good health and CMV-seropositive.

V usage is TRBV6-1 and J usage is TRBJ1-2; unclear D gene. The CDR3 has 12 residues. V lost 0 bases, J lost 4 bases, and 3 bases lay in between. CDR1 is MNHNS and CDR2 is SASEGT in the germline V gene. The CDR3, as DNA: TGTGCCAGCAGTGAAGCCTTCTATGGCTACACCTTC. Translation: CASSEAFYGYTF.

The rearrangement links TRBV13 to TRBJ2-3; TRBD1 matches 7 bases. Unmatched junction bases numbered 10, after V lost 4 bases and J lost 3 bases. Germline V CDR1 and CDR2: PRHDT, FYEKMQ (reference sequence). This CDR3 contains 16 residues. For the CDR3, the DNA is TGTGCCAGCAGCTCCCCGGGGACAGACCCTACAGATACGCAGTATTTT. Protein sequence: CASSSPGTDPTDTQYF.

This clone was recorded only once. The chain's CDR3 is CASSFGQGMNTEAFF. CDR3 bases: TGCGCCAGCAGCTTCGGTCAGGGCATGAACACTGAAGCTTTCTTT. This chain connects TRBV5-1 to TRBJ1-1; a weak D match, TRBD1 (5 bases). The CDR3 contains 15 residues. V lost 2 bases, J lost 0 bases, and 11 bases lay in between. Looked up from germline, CDR1 is SGHRS and CDR2 is YFSETQ.

J is TRBJ1-5 and V is TRBV2; TRBD1 agrees at 8 bases. From germline, CDR1 is SNHLY and CDR2 FYNNEI. The CDR3 length is 12 residues. The ends lost 7 bases at V and 6 bases at J; junction bases unmatched: 2. The CDR3 reads CASTGGGQPQHF. In DNA form, the CDR3 reads TGTGCCAGCACAGGGGGCGGTCAGCCCCAGCATTTT.

This clone was recorded a few times. The chain couples TRBV15 to TRBJ1-2; D gene ambiguous. Germline V CDR1 and CDR2: LNHNV, YYDKDF (reference sequence). This CDR3 is 15 amino acids long. V gave up 0 bases and J gave up 6 bases, with 14 bases separating them. Written as DNA, the CDR3 is TGTGCCACCAGCAGAGATAGGAGGCCGGATGATGGCTACACCTTC. The encoded protein is CATSRDRRPDDGYTF. Looking up the rest from reference TRBV15 and TRBJ1-2 gives the full variable domain: DAMVIQNPRYQVTQFGKPVTLSCSQTLNHNVMYWYQQKSSQAPKLLFHYYDKDFNNEADTPDNFQSRRPNTSFCFLDIRSPGLGDTAMYLCATSRDRRPDDGYTFGSGTRLTVV.

The chain uses TRBV19 and TRBJ1-1, with a weak D call TRBD1 (6 bases). V was clipped by 7 bases and J by 0 bases, with 12 bases between them. Germline V lookup: CDR1 LNHDA, CDR2 SQIVND (reference sequence). There are 14 residues in the CDR3. CDR3 loop: CASNSQGMNTEAFF. The CDR3 coding sequence is TGTGCCAGTAACTCGCAGGGGATGAACACTGAAGCTTTCTTT.

V is TRBV9 and J is TRBJ1-2; the D is unclear. V lost 4 bases to trimming and J lost 8 bases, with 9 bases between them. The V gene's germline CDR1 is SGDLS and CDR2 YYNGEE. CDR3 length: 11 residues. The CDR3 coding sequence is TGTGCCAGCAGCACCACTTGGGGCTACACCTTC. It yields the protein CASSTTWGYTF.

The table lists this clone with a few counts. This chain connects TRBV10-3 to TRBJ2-1; D gene ambiguous. CDR3 length: 15 residues. The germline V gene encodes CDR1 ENHRY and CDR2 SYGVKD. V shed 1 base and J shed 3 bases, with 10 bases lying between them. The CDR3 reads CAISEYQGGYNEQFF. Written as DNA, the CDR3 is TGTGCCATCAGTGAGTACCAAGGCGGCTACAATGAGCAGTTCTTC.

The J gene is TRBJ1-1, the V gene TRBV6-5; D is ambiguous. This CDR3 is built from 12 residues. In germline, CDR1 is MNHEY, CDR2 SVGAGI. V shed 2 bases and J shed 6 bases, with 7 bases lying between them. CDR3 region: CASSYGGPEAFF. The CDR3 region has the DNA TGTGCCAGCAGTTACGGCGGGCCTGAAGCTTTCTTT.

This rearrangement joins TRBV19 to TRBJ1-2; no reliable D call. This CDR3 is built from 13 residues. Germline CDR1 is LNHDA and CDR2 is SQIVND (reference sequence). V dropped 3 bases and J dropped 3 bases, with 8 bases sitting between them. CDR3 DNA sequence: TGTGCCAGTAGTATGGGAGACTACTATGGCTACACCTTC. This encodes CASSMGDYYGYTF.

In this sample, this clone turned up once. The rearrangement joins TRBV9 to TRBJ2-1; 7 bases are shared with TRBD2. CDR3 length: 15 amino acids. Germline CDR1 is SGDLS and CDR2 is YYNGEE. V shed 3 bases, J shed 4 bases, and the junction held 7 bases outside the gene matches. The CDR3 is CASSASGETYNEQFF. The DNA for the CDR3 is TGTGCCAGCAGCGCGAGCGGGGAAACTTACAATGAGCAGTTCTTC.

The chain's CDR3 is CASSATGGISPLHF. As DNA, the CDR3 is TGTGCCAGCAGCGCTACAGGGGGCATTTCACCCCTCCACTTT. The chain is built from TRBV7-6 and TRBJ1-6; 9 bases fit TRBD1. The ends lost 5 bases at V and 9 bases at J; junction bases unmatched: 5. Germline V CDR1 and CDR2: SGHVS, FNYEAQ. The CDR3 is 14 residues long.

CDR3 DNA: TGTGCCTGGAGTCCTTGGGGGGGGGCTAACTATGGCTACACCTTC. This gives the protein CAWSPWGGANYGYTF. This chain links TRBV30 with TRBJ1-2, with D tentatively TRBD1 (5 bases). V was trimmed by 2 bases and J by 0 bases, leaving 13 bases between them. The CDR3 has 15 residues. CDR1 and CDR2 (germline): GTSNPN, SVGIG (reference sequence).

V and J are TRBV4-1 and TRBJ1-1; 9 bases map to TRBD1. With V trimmed by 1 base and J by 1 base, 1 base remained unmatched. The CDR3 length is 15 residues. Germline-derived CDR1 and CDR2 are MGHRA and YSYEKL. The chain's CDR3 is CASSQVGQGNTEAFF. In DNA, the CDR3 is TGCGCCAGCAGCCAAGTGGGACAGGGGAACACTGAAGCTTTCTTT.